The 22 T cell receptor beta chains below were found in one sample sequenced in a study of blood T cell repertoires in COVID-19. The table came from immunoSEQ multiplex PCR; TCRdb's copy has only in-frame clones and leaves some out. This sample has about 100,000 clones, with approximately 84% found just once. The sample consisted of peripheral blood. These receptors were collected from a man in his sixties with acute or convalescent COVID-19.

CDR3 residues: CASSYSAGGLFF. Here the CDR3 DNA reads TGTGCCAGCAGTTACTCAGCGGGAGGGTTGTTCTTC. This rearrangement joins TRBV6-5 to TRBJ2-1, with 10 bases aligning to TRBD2. CDR3 length: 12 residues. Trimming at V came to 0 bases and at J to 15 bases, leaving 2 bases not matched to a gene. The germline V gene encodes CDR1 MNHEY and CDR2 SVGAGI.

The chain recombines TRBV5-4 with TRBJ2-5; D ambiguous. The CDR3 is made up of 14 amino acids. CDR1 and CDR2 from the germline V gene are SGHNT and YYREEE (reference sequence). Trimming took off 0 bases at V and 2 bases at J, with 8 bases between the two ends. Here the CDR3 reads CASSLVAAQETQYF. CDR3 bases: TGTGCCAGCAGCTTGGTGGCGGCTCAAGAGACCCAGTACTTC. The whole variable domain, filled in from reference TRBV5-4 and TRBJ2-5, reads ETGVTQSPTHLIKTRGQQVTLRCSSQSGHNTVSWYQQALGQGPQFIFQYYREEENGRGNFPPRFSGLQFPNYSSELNVNALELDDSALYLCASSLVAAQETQYFGPGTRLLVL.

This chain joins TRBV15 and TRBJ2-7; 8 nucleotides match TRBD1. Germline loops: CDR1 LNHNV, CDR2 YYDKDF (reference sequence). The CDR3 has 14 amino acids. V lost 6 bases to trimming and J lost 5 bases; unmatched junction nucleotides: 9. The CDR3 DNA reads TGTGCCACCAGTCCCGGGACAGGCTACAACGAGCAGTACTTC. Translated, it gives CATSPGTGYNEQYF.

This clone was observed once. The V and J genes are TRBV19 and TRBJ2-7; D ambiguous. V lost 3 bases and J 2 bases, leaving 8 bases between the germline ends. Germline V CDR1 and CDR2: LNHDA, SQIVND (reference sequence). This CDR3 comprises 13 residues. The CDR3 DNA sequence: TGTGCCAGTAGTATGGAGATCGCCTACGAGCAGTACTTC. Translating gives CASSMEIAYEQYF.

The chain has TRBV28 and TRBJ1-4; 7 bases are a match to TRBD1. Germline assignment: CDR1 MDHEN and CDR2 SYDVKM. The CDR3 is made up of 14 amino acids. The J segment lost 6 bases and the V segment lost 6 bases, leaving 7 bases of the junction unmatched. CDR3 bases: TGTGCCAGCAGAATAACAGGGGCGGATGAAAAACTGTTTTTT. Translating it yields CASRITGADEKLFF.

V gene TRBV7-2 combines with J gene TRBJ2-7; 12 bases line up with TRBD1. CDR3 length: 16 amino acids. CDR1 is SGHTA and CDR2 is FQGNSA in the germline V gene. Trimming took 5 bases from V and 7 from J; bases not matched to a gene: 12. CDR3 protein: CASSRAPGQGASEQYF. The CDR3 DNA follows: TGTGCCAGCAGCCGTGCGCCGGGACAGGGGGCTTCTGAGCAGTACTTC.

The V call is TRBV4-1, the J call TRBJ2-3, with D tentatively TRBD2 (6 bases). The CDR3 consists of 13 residues. Trimming removed 6 bases at V and 2 bases at J, with 9 bases between. Germline V gene data show CDR1 as MGHRA and CDR2 as YSYEKL. The CDR3 DNA is TGCGCCAGCAGTAGCGGAGTCACAGATACGCAGTATTTT. It yields the protein CASSSGVTDTQYF.

This chain uses TRBV18 with TRBJ2-1; possibly TRBD1 for D (5 bases). The CDR3 runs to 14 residues. CDR1 KGHSH and CDR2 LQKENI come from the germline V gene. V lost 3 bases to trimming and J lost 4 bases, with 10 bases between them. CDR3 loop: CASSPLTAYNEQFF. CDR3 DNA sequence: TGTGCCAGCTCACCCCTGACAGCTTACAATGAGCAGTTCTTC. Using reference TRBV18 and TRBJ2-1 for the parts outside the CDR3, the full variable domain is NAGVMQNPRHLVRRRGQEARLRCSPMKGHSHVYWYRQLPEEGLKFMVYLQKENIIDESGMPKERFSAEFPKEGPSILRIQQVVRGDSAAYFCASSPLTAYNEQFFGPGTRLTVL.

This sequence joins TRBV24-1 and TRBJ2-7, with TRBD1 matching over 8 bases. This CDR3 is 15 amino acids long. The J segment lost 3 bases and the V segment lost 4 bases, leaving 7 bases of the junction unmatched. Germline V lookup: CDR1 KGHDR, CDR2 SFDVKD. The CDR3 DNA sequence: TGTGCCACCAGTGAGAGGACAGGGACGTTCTACGAGCAGTACTTC. It encodes CATSERTGTFYEQYF.

This clone appeared once. The V call is TRBV7-2, the J call TRBJ2-5; TRBD2 might be the D (6 bases). This CDR3 region has 13 residues. Germline V CDR1 and CDR2: SGHTA, FQGNSA. Between the trimmed V and J ends, which lost 1 base and 6 bases, there was a span of 9 bases. In nucleotides, the CDR3 is TGTGCCAGCAGCTTAGACGGGGGAAAGACCCAGTACTTC. It yields the protein CASSLDGGKTQYF. Full variable domain (missing parts from reference TRBV7-2 and TRBJ2-5): GAGVSQSPSNKVTEKGKDVELRCDPISGHTALYWYRQSLGQGLEFLIYFQGNSAPDKSGLPSDRFSAERTGGSVSTLTIQRTQQEDSAVYLCASSLDGGKTQYFGPGTRLLVL.

The chain couples TRBV7-2 to TRBJ1-6; 7 bases are shared with TRBD1. Germline CDR1 and CDR2: SGHTA and FQGNSA. V lost 1 base, J lost 6 bases, and 0 bases stayed unmatched. This CDR3 is built from 14 residues. The CDR3 loop reads CASSLDRGNSPLHF. CDR3 DNA: TGTGCCAGCAGCTTAGACAGGGGTAATTCACCCCTCCACTTT.

This clone has just one count. The genes are TRBV3-1 (or the pseudogene TRBV3-2) and TRBJ2-2, with 7 bases that match TRBD1. CDR3 length: 14 amino acids. Trimming cost V 6 bases and J 4 bases; bases outside gene matches: 5. Per the germline V gene, CDR1 is LGHDT and CDR2 is YNNKEL (reference sequence). In DNA, the CDR3 is TGTGCCAGCAGGGGACAGACAACCACCGGGGAGCTGTTTTTT. Translated: CASRGQTTTGELFF.

This clone was seen a single time. The chain combines TRBV30 with TRBJ1-1; 11 bases agree with TRBD1. Per the germline V gene, CDR1 is GTSNPN and CDR2 is SVGIG (reference sequence). There are 14 residues in the CDR3. Trimming removed 2 bases from V and 5 bases from J; junction bases left unmatched: 4. The DNA for the CDR3 is TGTGCCTGGAGTCTTGGGACAGGGGGAACTGAAGCTTTCTTT. This codes for CAWSLGTGGTEAFF.

This clone has only one observation. The genes are TRBV19 and TRBJ2-7; 7 nucleotides match TRBD2. The germline gives CDR1 LNHDA, CDR2 SQIVND (reference sequence). V lost 3 bases, J lost 0 bases, and 2 bases stayed unmatched. The CDR3 is 14 residues long. The CDR3 nucleotides read TGTGCCAGTAGTATCCCGGGGGGCTCCTACGAGCAGTACTTC. Translated, it gives CASSIPGGSYEQYF.

The chain is built from TRBV5-1 and TRBJ2-3; no definite D call. The CDR3 runs to 12 residues. Germline lookup yields CDR1 SGHRS and CDR2 YFSETQ. V was trimmed by 3 bases and J by 2 bases, leaving 4 bases between them. Written as DNA, the CDR3 is TGCGCCAGCAGCTCTCCCACAGATACGCAGTATTTT. This codes for CASSSPTDTQYF. Looking up the rest from reference TRBV5-1 and TRBJ2-3 gives the full variable domain: KAGVTQTPRYLIKTRGQQVTLSCSPISGHRSVSWYQQTPGQGLQFLFEYFSETQRNKGNFPGRFSGRQFSNSRSEMNVSTLELGDSALYLCASSSPTDTQYFGPGTRLTVL.

The chain has TRBV4-3 and TRBJ2-1; 9 nucleotides align to TRBD1. Germline V lookup: CDR1 LGHNA, CDR2 YSLEER. With V trimmed by 4 bases and J by 0 bases, 13 bases remained unmatched. The CDR3 runs to 19 residues. CDR3 protein: CASSPRGQGGFSSYNEQFF. The CDR3 DNA sequence: TGCGCCAGCAGCCCCCGGGGACAGGGTGGTTTTAGCTCCTACAATGAGCAGTTCTTC.

The chain carries TRBV6-2 or TRBV6-3 and TRBJ2-2; 10 bases are shared with TRBD2. This CDR3 comprises 16 residues. With V trimmed by 6 bases and J by 5 bases, 9 bases remained unmatched. Germline V gives CDR1 MNHEY, CDR2 SVGEGT. The CDR3 DNA is TGTGCCAGCAGCCGGCCTAGCGGGAGTTTGACCGGGGAGCTGTTTTTT. Translated: CASSRPSGSLTGELFF.

This clone is judged medium-sized. The chain is built from TRBV5-6 and TRBJ1-1; TRBD1 matches at 8 bases. This CDR3 spans 13 amino acids. The V and J ends lost 4 bases and 11 bases, in that order; junction bases with no gene match: 10. CDR1 SGHDT and CDR2 YYEEEE come from the germline V gene. The CDR3 nucleotides are TGTGCCAGCAGCGTGGACAGGGCGGCCTTGGCTTTCTTT. Protein product: CASSVDRAALAFF. Complete variable domain (other parts from reference TRBV5-6 and TRBJ1-1): DAGVTQSPTHLIKTRGQQVTLRCSPKSGHDTVSWYQQALGQGPQFIFQYYEEEERQRGNFPDRFSGHQFPNYSSELNVNALLLGDSALYLCASSVDRAALAFFGQGTRLTVV.

The chain combines TRBV5-1 with TRBJ2-2; TRBD2 is a possible D gene (6 bases). V was trimmed by 5 bases and J by 7 bases, leaving 15 bases between them. The length of the CDR3 is 14 residues. The germline V gene encodes CDR1 SGHRS and CDR2 YFSETQ. This chain's CDR3 is CASRTTRLVGELFF. CDR3 DNA: TGCGCCAGCAGAACGACTAGATTGGTCGGGGAGCTGTTTTTT. Based on the CDR3 plus reference TRBV5-1 and TRBJ2-2, the full variable domain is KAGVTQTPRYLIKTRGQQVTLSCSPISGHRSVSWYQQTPGQGLQFLFEYFSETQRNKGNFPGRFSGRQFSNSRSEMNVSTLELGDSALYLCASRTTRLVGELFFGEGSRLTVL.

V and J are TRBV15 and TRBJ1-5, with 7 bases identical to TRBD1. This CDR3 is built from 19 residues. CDR1 is LNHNV and CDR2 is YYDKDF in the germline V gene (reference sequence). V gave up 0 bases and J gave up 2 bases; unmatched junction bases: 13. CDR3 nucleotides: TGTGCCACCAGCAGAGAGGATCGGAGGGGGCGCTTTGGCAATCAGCCCCAGCATTTT. Translated, it gives CATSREDRRGRFGNQPQHF.

This clone has a single count. The gene calls are TRBV29-1 and TRBJ2-5; 12 positions agree with TRBD2. V was clipped by 8 bases and J by 0 bases; unmatched bases: 7. The CDR3 loop spans 15 amino acids. Germline CDR1 reads SQVTM; CDR2 reads ANQGSEA. The CDR3 nucleotides are TGCAGCTATGAAGGACTAGCGGGACACCAAGAGACCCAGTACTTC. Translated: CSYEGLAGHQETQYF.

The chain recombines TRBV2 with TRBJ2-3, with a weak D call TRBD1 (6 bases). Germline lookup yields CDR1 SNHLY and CDR2 FYNNEI. V lost 3 bases to trimming and J lost 1 base, with 11 bases between them. The CDR3 is made up of 15 amino acids. The CDR3, as DNA: TGTGCCAGCAGTGACCCAGGGGCCCGCACAGATACGCAGTATTTT. This gives the protein CASSDPGARTDTQYF.